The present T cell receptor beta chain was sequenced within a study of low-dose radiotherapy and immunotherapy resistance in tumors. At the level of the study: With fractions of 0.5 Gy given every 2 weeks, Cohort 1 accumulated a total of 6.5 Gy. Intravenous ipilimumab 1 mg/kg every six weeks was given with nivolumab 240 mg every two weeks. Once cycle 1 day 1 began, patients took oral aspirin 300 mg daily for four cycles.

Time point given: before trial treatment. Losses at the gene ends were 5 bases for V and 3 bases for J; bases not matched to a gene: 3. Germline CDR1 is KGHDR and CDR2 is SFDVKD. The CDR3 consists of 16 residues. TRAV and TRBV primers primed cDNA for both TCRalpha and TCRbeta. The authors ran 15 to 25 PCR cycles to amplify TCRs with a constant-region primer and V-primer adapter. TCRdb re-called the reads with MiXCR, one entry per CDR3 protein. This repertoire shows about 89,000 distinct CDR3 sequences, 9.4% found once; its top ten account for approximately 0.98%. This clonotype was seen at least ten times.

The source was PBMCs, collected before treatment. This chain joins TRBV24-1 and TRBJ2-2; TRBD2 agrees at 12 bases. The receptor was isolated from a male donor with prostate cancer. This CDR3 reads CATSGWTSGDTGELFF. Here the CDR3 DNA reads TGTGCCACCAGTGGTTGGACTAGCGGGGACACCGGGGAGCTGTTTTTT.